These T cell receptor beta chains were read from a single sample in a study of glioma-infiltrating T cells after dendritic cell vaccination. Clones were read by immunoSEQ multiplex PCR, and TCRdb kept only the in-frame ones, dropping some. This table holds roughly 56,000 clones, around 85% found once. The sequenced sample was blood, obtained after dendritic cell vaccination. These receptors came from a human donor with glioblastoma. Both conserved end residues are part of each CDR3. D genes are given only for firm matches. For some rows the clone size is stated as once, few or many, or as a class when expanded; others skip it.

V: TRBV27
length: 14
size: .
D: TRBD1
J: TRBJ2-7
DNA: TGTGCCAGCAGTTTAGACAGGGGGGGTCTCGAGCAGTACTTC
CDR3: CASSLDRGGLEQYF

V: TRBV5-1
length: 19
size: .
D: TRBD2
J: TRBJ2-7
DNA: TGCGCCAGCAGCCCGGAGGGCGCTAGCGGGGGCCCAAGCTCCTACGAGCAGTACTTC
CDR3: CASSPEGASGGPSSYEQYF

V: TRBV6-5
length: 15
size: few
D: .
J: TRBJ2-5
DNA: TGTGCCAGCAGTTACTCGACAAGTCAACAAGAGACCCAGTACTTC
CDR3: CASSYSTSQQETQYF

V: TRBV6-5
length: 14
size: .
D: TRBD1
J: TRBJ2-7
DNA: TGTGCCAGCCCTACTGGGACAGAGTCCTACGAGCAGTACTTC
CDR3: CASPTGTESYEQYF

V: TRBV9
length: 14
size: .
D: TRBD1
J: TRBJ1-3
DNA: TGTGCCAGCACCGGGACAGGGACTGGAAACACCATATATTTT
CDR3: CASTGTGTGNTIYF

V: TRBV30
length: 15
size: .
D: .
J: TRBJ2-5
DNA: TGTGCCTGGAGTCAATGGCGGGCAGTCCAAGAGACCCAGTACTTC
CDR3: CAWSQWRAVQETQYF

V: TRBV7-9
length: 15
size: .
D: .
J: TRBJ1-2
DNA: TGTGCCAGCAGCTTAGAGGGTGTAGGGGCCTATGGCTACACCTTC
CDR3: CASSLEGVGAYGYTF

V: TRBV4-3
length: 15
size: .
D: .
J: TRBJ1-1
DNA: TGCGCCAGCAGCCAAGAAGGCAGGGCTGACACTGAAGCTTTCTTT
CDR3: CASSQEGRADTEAFF

V: TRBV4-3
length: 15
size: .
D: .
J: TRBJ1-4
DNA: TGCGCCAGCAGCCGCCAAGGGGGGGACGGGGAAAAACTGTTTTTT
CDR3: CASSRQGGDGEKLFF

V: TRBV5-6
length: 16
size: .
D: .
J: TRBJ1-6
DNA: TGTGCCAGCAGCTTATCATGGGGCGTGGATAATTCACCCCTCCACTTT
CDR3: CASSLSWGVDNSPLHF

V: TRBV7-2
length: 15
size: .
D: TRBD1
J: TRBJ1-5
DNA: TGTGCCAGCAGCTTAGGGCAGGGGGCCGGTCAGCCCCAGCATTTT
CDR3: CASSLGQGAGQPQHF

V: TRBV29-1
length: 14
size: few
D: TRBD1
J: TRBJ1-2
DNA: TGCAGCGTCCGCGAGGACAGGGATGGATATGGCTACACCTTC
CDR3: CSVREDRDGYGYTF

V: TRBV7-9
length: 17
size: once
D: .
J: TRBJ2-4
DNA: TGTGCCAGCAGCCAGGGCCCGGGGGAAAGGGCCAAAAACATTCAGTACTTC
CDR3: CASSQGPGERAKNIQYF

V: TRBV29-1
length: 16
size: .
D: TRBD2
J: TRBJ2-2
DNA: TGCAGCGTTCGGACTAGCGGGGGGGCTAGGACCGGGGAGCTGTTTTTT
CDR3: CSVRTSGGARTGELFF

V: TRBV4-1
length: 14
size: .
D: .
J: TRBJ1-2
DNA: TGCGCCAGCAGCCAACCCCTGAAGGGGTGGGGCTACACCTTC
CDR3: CASSQPLKGWGYTF

V: TRBV6-5
length: 14
size: .
D: TRBD1
J: TRBJ2-3
DNA: TGTGCCAGCAGGAAAGTACAGGGGGCTGATACGCAGTATTTT
CDR3: CASRKVQGADTQYF

V: TRBV7-6
length: 13
size: .
D: TRBD1
J: TRBJ1-2
DNA: TGTGCCAGCAGCTCAGGGACAGGGAACGGCTACACCTTC
CDR3: CASSSGTGNGYTF

V: TRBV7-3
length: 13
size: few
D: TRBD2
J: TRBJ2-3
DNA: TGTGCCAGCAGCTTTAGCGGGGCCAATACGCAGTATTTT
CDR3: CASSFSGANTQYF

V: TRBV7-9
length: 15
size: .
D: TRBD1
J: TRBJ2-4
DNA: TGTGCCAGCAGCTCCACAAAACAGGGGATAAACATTCAGTACTTC
CDR3: CASSSTKQGINIQYF

V: TRBV5-6
length: 14
size: few
D: TRBD1
J: TRBJ2-5
DNA: TGTGCCAGCAGCCTCAACAGGGGACAAGAGACCCAGTACTTC
CDR3: CASSLNRGQETQYF

V: TRBV7-9
length: 17
size: .
D: TRBD1
J: TRBJ2-1
DNA: TGTGCCAGCAGCGCTAACACAGGGGCGCTTACCTACAATGAGCAGTTCTTC
CDR3: CASSANTGALTYNEQFF

V: TRBV7-6
length: 18
size: .
D: TRBD1
J: TRBJ2-1
DNA: TGTGCCAGCAGCCCTGGACAGGGGGGGTTTTCCTACTACAATGAGCAGTTCTTC
CDR3: CASSPGQGGFSYYNEQFF

V: TRBV27
length: 16
size: .
D: TRBD1
J: TRBJ1-4
DNA: TGTGCCATCAAGGGACAGGGAAGAGGAGATAATGAAAAACTGTTTTTT
CDR3: CAIKGQGRGDNEKLFF

V: TRBV30
length: 16
size: once
D: TRBD1
J: TRBJ2-7
DNA: TGTGCCTGGAGAGGTGGTCAGGGGGCCGGCTCCTACGAGCAGTACTTC
CDR3: CAWRGGQGAGSYEQYF

V: TRBV10-3
length: 15
size: few
D: TRBD1
J: TRBJ1-1
DNA: TGTGCCATCCAAGCTACGGGACAGGGAGGGACTGAAGCTTTCTTT
CDR3: CAIQATGQGGTEAFF

V: TRBV19
length: 15
size: .
D: TRBD2
J: TRBJ2-7
DNA: TGTGCCAGTAGTATTGCCGGGGGGACGGCCTACGAGCAGTACTTC
CDR3: CASSIAGGTAYEQYF

V: TRBV19
length: 15
size: once
D: .
J: TRBJ1-1
DNA: TGTGCCAGTAGTAGAAAACAGGTATTGAACACTGAAGCTTTCTTT
CDR3: CASSRKQVLNTEAFF

V: TRBV7-6
length: 16
size: .
D: .
J: TRBJ2-1
DNA: TGTGCCAGCAGCTTAAAAAGTGGTGGCAGGGTAAAAGAGCAGTTCTTC
CDR3: CASSLKSGGRVKEQFF

V: TRBV9
length: 16
size: .
D: TRBD2
J: TRBJ2-2
DNA: TGTGCCAGCAGCGCACGGGGGGACGGGAACACCGGGGAGCTGTTTTTT
CDR3: CASSARGDGNTGELFF

V: TRBV27
length: 12
size: .
D: TRBD1
J: TRBJ2-1
DNA: TGTGCCAGTGGGACAGCTTACAATGAGCAGTTCTTC
CDR3: CASGTAYNEQFF

V: TRBV6-5
length: 16
size: .
D: .
J: TRBJ2-7
DNA: TGTGCCAGCAGTTACGGAACAGGGTCCTTTAGTTACGAGCAGTACTTC
CDR3: CASSYGTGSFSYEQYF

V: TRBV27
length: 13
size: .
D: .
J: TRBJ2-7
DNA: TGTGCCACCTCCACAGGGGGGGCCTACGAGCAGTACTTC
CDR3: CATSTGGAYEQYF

V: TRBV11-3
length: 14
size: .
D: TRBD1
J: TRBJ2-7
DNA: TGTGCCAGCAGCACTCCGGGACAGAAATACGAGCAGTACTTC
CDR3: CASSTPGQKYEQYF

V: TRBV9
length: 12
size: .
D: TRBD1
J: TRBJ1-2
DNA: TGTGCCAGCAGCGTAGGGGACAGGGGCTACACCTTC
CDR3: CASSVGDRGYTF

V: TRBV7-9
length: 11
size: .
D: TRBD1
J: TRBJ2-7
DNA: TGTGGGACAGGGGGTTCCTACGAGCAGTACTTC
CDR3: CGTGGSYEQYF

V: TRBV6-5
length: 15
size: few
D: .
J: TRBJ1-1
DNA: TGTGCCAGCAGCCAAGATTGGGGGCTGGGGACTGAAGCTTTCTTT
CDR3: CASSQDWGLGTEAFF

V: TRBV19
length: 15
size: .
D: .
J: TRBJ2-3
DNA: TGTGCCAGTAGTGCAGCTAGCAGGTCCACAGATACGCAGTATTTT
CDR3: CASSAASRSTDTQYF

V: TRBV12-5
length: 18
size: .
D: TRBD2
J: TRBJ2-2
DNA: TGTGCTAGTGGTTTGTTCGGACTAGCGGGGGTCGGCACCGGGGAGCTGTTTTTT
CDR3: CASGLFGLAGVGTGELFF

V: TRBV4-1
length: 16
size: .
D: .
J: TRBJ1-5
DNA: TGCGCCAGCAGCCAAGTAGAGGGGAGGGGGGATCAGCCCCAGCATTTT
CDR3: CASSQVEGRGDQPQHF

V: TRBV11-3
length: 16
size: few
D: TRBD2
J: TRBJ2-5
DNA: TGTGCCAGCAGCGTCCGGACTAGCGGGGGTGGAGAGACCCAGTACTTC
CDR3: CASSVRTSGGGETQYF

V: TRBV7-9
length: 15
size: .
D: .
J: TRBJ1-2
DNA: TGTGCCAGCAACCCAAGATCACAGGGCGCAAATGGCTACACCTTC
CDR3: CASNPRSQGANGYTF

V: TRBV9
length: 15
size: .
D: .
J: TRBJ1-1
DNA: TGTGCCAGCAGCGTAGTCGGGGGGCAGAACACTGAAGCTTTCTTT
CDR3: CASSVVGGQNTEAFF

V: TRBV19
length: 14
size: .
D: TRBD1
J: TRBJ1-1
DNA: TGTGCCAGTAGGCGGGGACAGGTGATCACTGAAGCTTTCTTT
CDR3: CASRRGQVITEAFF

V: TRBV5-6
length: 16
size: once
D: .
J: TRBJ1-2
DNA: TGTGCCAGCAGCAAATCCCAACCAGGGGCTAACTATGGCTACACCTTC
CDR3: CASSKSQPGANYGYTF

V: TRBV29-1
length: 11
size: .
D: .
J: TRBJ1-3
DNA: TGCAGCCTACTCATTGGAAACACCATATATTTT
CDR3: CSLLIGNTIYF

V: TRBV11-3
length: 13
size: few
D: TRBD2
J: TRBJ2-5
DNA: TGTGCCAGCAGCTTTCGAGACCCGGGGGGGGTGTACTTC
CDR3: CASSFRDPGGVYF

V: TRBV10-2
length: 14
size: .
D: TRBD1
J: TRBJ2-3
DNA: TGCGCCAGCAGTGATTACAGGGGAACAGATACGCAGTATTTT
CDR3: CASSDYRGTDTQYF

V: TRBV28
length: 16
size: .
D: .
J: TRBJ1-2
DNA: TGTGCCAGCAGTTCCACCCCAAGAGCCTATCGAGAAGGCTACACCTTC
CDR3: CASSSTPRAYREGYTF

V: TRBV7-9
length: 16
size: .
D: TRBD2
J: TRBJ2-5
DNA: TGTGCCAGCAGCCCCCCCGTACCGGCGGGGGTAGAGACCCAGTACTTC
CDR3: CASSPPVPAGVETQYF

V: TRBV7-2
length: 15
size: .
D: TRBD2
J: TRBJ2-7
DNA: TGTGCCAGCAGCTTAGACGCTAGCGGGGCCTACGAGCAGTACTTC
CDR3: CASSLDASGAYEQYF

V: TRBV7-2
length: 15
size: .
D: .
J: TRBJ2-7
DNA: TGTGCCAGCAGCCCGGCGCCTCGCGGCTCCTACGAGCAGTACTTC
CDR3: CASSPAPRGSYEQYF

V: TRBV9
length: 16
size: .
D: TRBD1
J: TRBJ2-2
DNA: TGTGCCAGCAGCGATTACAGGGGGCAGGACACCGGGGAGCTGTTTTTT
CDR3: CASSDYRGQDTGELFF

V: TRBV19
length: 16
size: few
D: TRBD1
J: TRBJ2-5
DNA: TGTGCCAGTAGTGCTACGACAGGGTGGGGTCAAGAGACCCAGTACTTC
CDR3: CASSATTGWGQETQYF

V: TRBV29-1
length: 17
size: .
D: .
J: TRBJ2-7
DNA: TGCAGCGTTGAGGGAGCAGGGGTCGGATATAACGCCTACGAGCAGTACTTC
CDR3: CSVEGAGVGYNAYEQYF

V: TRBV7-9
length: 15
size: few
D: .
J: TRBJ2-5
DNA: TGTGCCAGCAGCCCGAGACTAGTTAATGAGGAGACCCAGTACTTC
CDR3: CASSPRLVNEETQYF

V: TRBV7-6
length: 16
size: .
D: TRBD2
J: TRBJ2-1
DNA: TGTGCCAGCAGCTTAGTAGGCGGGGGGCAATACAATGAGCAGTTCTTC
CDR3: CASSLVGGGQYNEQFF

V: TRBV9
length: 13
size: .
D: .
J: TRBJ2-2
DNA: TGTGCCAGCAGCGTTCGGGGGACCGGGGAGCTGTTTTTT
CDR3: CASSVRGTGELFF

V: TRBV5-1
length: 16
size: .
D: TRBD2
J: TRBJ2-5
DNA: TGCGCCAGCAGCTTATTGGGGACTAGCGGAAAAGAGACCCAGTACTTC
CDR3: CASSLLGTSGKETQYF

V: TRBV6-1
length: 17
size: .
D: .
J: TRBJ1-1
DNA: TGTGCCAGCAGTGAAGGGGCAGGGTTTTTTCGGAACACTGAAGCTTTCTTT
CDR3: CASSEGAGFFRNTEAFF